This TCR beta chain was sequenced during a study of blood T cell repertoires in COVID-19. TCRdb's copy holds only in-frame clones and misses some; the assay was immunoSEQ multiplex PCR. The sample holds fewer than 250,000 clones, approximately 84% seen once. This clone has only a few counts. This CDR3 spans 21 amino acids. Germline values: CDR1 SGHRS, CDR2 YFSETQ. The J segment lost 0 bases and the V segment lost 2 bases, leaving 20 bases of the junction unmatched. The receptor's source is a woman between 25 and 40 years old who had recovered from COVID-19. The sequenced sample consisted of PBMCs or T cells enriched from blood (not recorded which). The chain employs TRBV5-1 and TRBJ2-1, with 7 bases aligning to TRBD2. The CDR3 sequence is CASSFLRPGGSGLSSYNEQFF. CDR3 in DNA: TGCGCCAGCAGCTTCCTTCGTCCCGGGGGGTCCGGCCTAAGCTCCTACAATGAGCAGTTCTTC.